Listed below are T cell receptor beta chains from one sample, sequenced in a study of vaccination and CD4 T cells after COVID-19. No cognate antigen is known for these TCRs. One entry per CDR3 protein results from TCRdb running MiXCR on the PCR reads. The sample records approximately 17,000 distinct CDR3 sequences, 50% being singletons. The sample taken for sequencing was CD4+ T cells from blood, cultured in vitro. The source is a human donor who had recovered from COVID-19. Each CDR3 is given with its conserved first and last residue.

J gene: TRBJ2-7
V gene: TRBV6-1
CDR3 protein: CASRKTGGLSYEQYF

J gene: TRBJ1-2
V gene: TRBV28
CDR3 protein: CASSAHRAGDGYTF

J gene: TRBJ2-5
V gene: TRBV4-1
CDR3 protein: CASSQGGVQETQYF

J gene: TRBJ1-2
V gene: TRBV11-3
CDR3 protein: CASSLDGEGKGYTF

J gene: TRBJ1-1
V gene: TRBV12-3/TRBV12-4
CDR3 protein: CASSSGTREAFF

J gene: TRBJ2-3
V gene: TRBV7-3
CDR3 protein: CASSSNRGTQYF

J gene: TRBJ2-1
V gene: TRBV27
CDR3 protein: CASSLGWGQGTSEINEQFF

J gene: TRBJ1-5
V gene: TRBV19
CDR3 protein: CATLDRGADQPQHF

J gene: TRBJ1-5
V gene: TRBV27
CDR3 protein: CASRLQGANQPQHF

J gene: TRBJ1-2
V gene: TRBV27
CDR3 protein: CASSSPDRGGGYTF

J gene: TRBJ1-2
V gene: TRBV12-3/TRBV12-4
CDR3 protein: CASTFSAHFGPEEGYTF

J gene: TRBJ1-5
V gene: TRBV11-2
CDR3 protein: CASSADVLGNQPQHF

J gene: TRBJ1-1
V gene: TRBV12-3/TRBV12-4
CDR3 protein: CASSYSNTEAFF

J gene: TRBJ2-2
V gene: TRBV28
CDR3 protein: CASTAEGAPNTGELFF

J gene: TRBJ1-2
V gene: TRBV12-3/TRBV12-4
CDR3 protein: CASSPGGGGVDGYTF

J gene: TRBJ2-5
V gene: TRBV5-1
CDR3 protein: CASSPASQETQYF

J gene: TRBJ1-5
V gene: TRBV19
CDR3 protein: CASSGNQPQHF

J gene: TRBJ2-7
V gene: TRBV7-9
CDR3 protein: CASSLWTSSYEQYF

J gene: TRBJ2-7
V gene: TRBV2
CDR3 protein: CAASGGPYEQYF

J gene: TRBJ2-3
V gene: TRBV27
CDR3 protein: CASRGLAWDTQYF

J gene: TRBJ1-2
V gene: TRBV7-2
CDR3 protein: CASSSPDREAGYTF

J gene: TRBJ2-1
V gene: TRBV20-1
CDR3 protein: CSARSRLAAGEQFF

J gene: TRBJ1-1
V gene: TRBV20-1
CDR3 protein: CSATRVNTEAFF

J gene: TRBJ2-4
V gene: TRBV19
CDR3 protein: CASSSLRLAKNIQYF